This section outlines one TCR beta chain sequence together with its context. These data originate in a study of low-dose radiotherapy and immunotherapy resistance in tumors. Turning to the study itself: Patients of Cohort 1 had 0.5 Gy fractions every 2 weeks, which summed to 6.5 Gy. The drug cyclophosphamide was given into a vein at 200 mg/m2 every two weeks, one day before radiation and immunotherapy.

TRAV- and TRBV-specific primers were used for first-strand cDNA, which covered alpha and beta chains. TCRs were amplified for roughly 20 PCR cycles with a constant-region primer and V-primer adapter. TCRdb called the reads again in MiXCR, with one record for every CDR3 protein. This sample carries under 20,000 distinct CDR3 sequences, around 67% of them seen once, and the ten largest clones take about an eighth. Qualifying patients carried advanced solid tumors devoid of tumor-infiltrating lymphocytes. The sequence was obtained from a human donor with advanced metastatic prostate, ovarian, gallbladder or colorectal cancer (not recorded which). This table probably holds off-target reads from a library built for another chain.

The CDR3 DNA reads as TGTGCCAGTAGTATACAGCGGGAGGTAGGCGAGCAGTACTTC. Translated: CASSIQREVGEQYF. The chain couples TRBV19 to TRBJ2-7; 9 nucleotides agree with TRBD2. This CDR3 has 14 residues. Germline lookup yields CDR1 LNHDA and CDR2 SQIVND (reference sequence). V shed 2 bases, J shed 6 bases, and the junction held 5 bases outside the gene matches.